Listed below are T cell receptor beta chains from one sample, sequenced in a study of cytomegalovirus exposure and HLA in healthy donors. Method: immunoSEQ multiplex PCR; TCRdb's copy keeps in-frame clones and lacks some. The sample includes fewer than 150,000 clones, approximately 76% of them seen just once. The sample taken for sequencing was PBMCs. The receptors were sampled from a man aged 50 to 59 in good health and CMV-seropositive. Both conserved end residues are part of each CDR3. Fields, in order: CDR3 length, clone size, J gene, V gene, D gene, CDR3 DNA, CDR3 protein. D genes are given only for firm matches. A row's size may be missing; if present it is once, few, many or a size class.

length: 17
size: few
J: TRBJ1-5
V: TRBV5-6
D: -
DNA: TGTGCCAGCAGCTTGTTCCGTTCGGGAAGGCTTAATCAGCCCCAGCATTTT
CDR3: CASSLFRSGRLNQPQHF

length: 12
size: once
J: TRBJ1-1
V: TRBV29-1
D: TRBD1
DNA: TGCAGCGTTTTACAGGGGGCTCTTGAAGCTTTCTTT
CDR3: CSVLQGALEAFF

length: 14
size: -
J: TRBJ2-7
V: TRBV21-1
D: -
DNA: TGTGCCAGCAGCAAGGGGGGACAGAAATACGAGCAGTACTTC
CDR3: CASSKGGQKYEQYF

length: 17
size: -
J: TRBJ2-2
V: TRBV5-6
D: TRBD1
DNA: TGTGCCAGCAGCCGTCGGCCGGGACAGAGAAACACCGGGGAGCTGTTTTTT
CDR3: CASSRRPGQRNTGELFF

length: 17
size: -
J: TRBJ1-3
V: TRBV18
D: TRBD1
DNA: TGTGCCAGCTCACCCTATCCCGGGACAGTCTCTGGAAACACCATATATTTT
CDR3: CASSPYPGTVSGNTIYF

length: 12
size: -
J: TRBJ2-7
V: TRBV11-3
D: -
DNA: TGTGCCAGCAGCACGACTAGCTACGAGCAGTACTTC
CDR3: CASSTTSYEQYF

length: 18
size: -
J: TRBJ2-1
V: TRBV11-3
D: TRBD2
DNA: TGTGCCAGCAGCTTAGAATCACCGGGACTAGCGGGACCCAATGAGCAGTTCTTC
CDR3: CASSLESPGLAGPNEQFF

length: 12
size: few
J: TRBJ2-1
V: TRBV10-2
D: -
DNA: TGCGCCAGCTTTCAGGGGAAAAGTGAGCAGTTCTTC
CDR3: CASFQGKSEQFF

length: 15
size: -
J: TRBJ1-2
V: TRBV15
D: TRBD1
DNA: TGTGCCACCAGCAGAGCCGGACAGGGATCGTATGGCTACACCTTC
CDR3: CATSRAGQGSYGYTF

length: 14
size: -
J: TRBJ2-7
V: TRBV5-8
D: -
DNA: TGTGCCAGCAGCTTGGAGGGGGACGGCTACGAGCAGTACTTC
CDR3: CASSLEGDGYEQYF

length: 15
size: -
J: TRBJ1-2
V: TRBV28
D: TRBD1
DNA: TGTGCCAGCAGTGACACGACAGGGGTGGTCTATGGCTACACCTTC
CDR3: CASSDTTGVVYGYTF

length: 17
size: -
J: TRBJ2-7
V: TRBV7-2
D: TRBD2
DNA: TGTGCCAGCAGCTACACCTCTAGCGGGATCCCCTCCTACGAGCAGTACTTC
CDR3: CASSYTSSGIPSYEQYF

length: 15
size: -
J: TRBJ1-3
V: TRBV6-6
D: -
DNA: TGTGCCAGCAGCCGGCAGGGGAGCTCTGGAAACACCATATATTTT
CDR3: CASSRQGSSGNTIYF

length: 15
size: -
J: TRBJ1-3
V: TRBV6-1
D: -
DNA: TGTGCCAGCAGCTTACAGGGTGGCCCTGGAAACACCATATATTTT
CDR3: CASSLQGGPGNTIYF

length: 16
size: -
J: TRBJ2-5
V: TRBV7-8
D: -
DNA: TGTGCCAGCACCGACCCACTGGGACTTCTACAAGAGACCCAGTACTTC
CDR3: CASTDPLGLLQETQYF

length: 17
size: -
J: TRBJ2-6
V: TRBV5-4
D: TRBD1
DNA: TGTGCCAGCAGCTACCCGACAGGGGGCGGTGGGGCCAACGTCCTGACTTTC
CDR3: CASSYPTGGGGANVLTF

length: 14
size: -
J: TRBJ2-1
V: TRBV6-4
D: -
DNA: TGTGCCAGCAGTGAAGGGACTGCCTACAATGAGCAGTTCTTC
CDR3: CASSEGTAYNEQFF

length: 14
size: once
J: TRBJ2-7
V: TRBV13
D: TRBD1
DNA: TGTGCCAGCAGCTACCGGACAGGAAACTACGAGCAGTACTTC
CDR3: CASSYRTGNYEQYF

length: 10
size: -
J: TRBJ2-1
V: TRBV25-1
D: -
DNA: TGTGCCCCCCTAGGGGATCCGCAATTCTTC
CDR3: CAPLGDPQFF

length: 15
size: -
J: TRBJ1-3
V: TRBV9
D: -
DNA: TGTGCCAGCAGTCGCGTTACAGGTTTCGGAAACACCATATATTTT
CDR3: CASSRVTGFGNTIYF

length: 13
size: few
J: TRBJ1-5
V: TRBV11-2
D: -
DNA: TGTGCCAGCAGCTTAGGGAGTTTTCAGCCCCAGCATTTT
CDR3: CASSLGSFQPQHF

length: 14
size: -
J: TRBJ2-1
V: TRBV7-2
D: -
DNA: TGTGCCAGCAGCTTAGTTGCTAGAAAGGTCGAGCAGTTCTTC
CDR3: CASSLVARKVEQFF

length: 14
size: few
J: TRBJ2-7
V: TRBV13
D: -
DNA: TGTGCCAGCAGCAAAGACAGGTCTTTCAACGAGCAGTACTTC
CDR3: CASSKDRSFNEQYF

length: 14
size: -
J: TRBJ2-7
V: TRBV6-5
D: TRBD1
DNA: TGTGCCAGCAGTTGGACAGGGGGCAGTACCGAGCAGTACTTC
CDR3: CASSWTGGSTEQYF

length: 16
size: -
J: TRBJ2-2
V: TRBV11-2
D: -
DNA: TGTGCCAGCAGCTTACTAATAGGGGTGGTAGGAGGGGAGCTGTTTTTT
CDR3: CASSLLIGVVGGELFF